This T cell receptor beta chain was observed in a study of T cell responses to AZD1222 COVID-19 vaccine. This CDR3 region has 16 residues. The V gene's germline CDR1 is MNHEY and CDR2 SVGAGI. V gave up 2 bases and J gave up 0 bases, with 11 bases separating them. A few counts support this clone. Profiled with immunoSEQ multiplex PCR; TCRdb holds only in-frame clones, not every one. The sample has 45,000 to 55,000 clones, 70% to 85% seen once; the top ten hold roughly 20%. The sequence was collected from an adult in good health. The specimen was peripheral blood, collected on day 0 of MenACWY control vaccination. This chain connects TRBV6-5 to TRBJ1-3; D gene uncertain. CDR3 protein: CASSYRRPSSGNTIYF. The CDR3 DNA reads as TGTGCCAGCAGTTACCGACGGCCGAGCTCTGGAAACACCATATATTTT.